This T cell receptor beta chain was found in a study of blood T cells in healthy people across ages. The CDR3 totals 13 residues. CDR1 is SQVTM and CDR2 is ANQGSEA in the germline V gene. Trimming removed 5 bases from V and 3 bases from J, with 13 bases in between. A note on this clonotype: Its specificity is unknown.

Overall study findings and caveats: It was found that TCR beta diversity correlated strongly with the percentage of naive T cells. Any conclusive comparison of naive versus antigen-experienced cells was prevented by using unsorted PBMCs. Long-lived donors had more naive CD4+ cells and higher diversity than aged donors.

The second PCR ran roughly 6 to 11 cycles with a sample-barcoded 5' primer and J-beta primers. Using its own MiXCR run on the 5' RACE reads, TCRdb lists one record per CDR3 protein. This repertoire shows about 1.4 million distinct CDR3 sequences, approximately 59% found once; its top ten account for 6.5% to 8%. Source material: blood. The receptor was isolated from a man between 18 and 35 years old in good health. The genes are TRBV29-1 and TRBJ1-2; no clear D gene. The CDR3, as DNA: TGCAGCGTTTTCGTGGGAATCCACTATGGCTACACCTTC. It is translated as CSVFVGIHYGYTF.